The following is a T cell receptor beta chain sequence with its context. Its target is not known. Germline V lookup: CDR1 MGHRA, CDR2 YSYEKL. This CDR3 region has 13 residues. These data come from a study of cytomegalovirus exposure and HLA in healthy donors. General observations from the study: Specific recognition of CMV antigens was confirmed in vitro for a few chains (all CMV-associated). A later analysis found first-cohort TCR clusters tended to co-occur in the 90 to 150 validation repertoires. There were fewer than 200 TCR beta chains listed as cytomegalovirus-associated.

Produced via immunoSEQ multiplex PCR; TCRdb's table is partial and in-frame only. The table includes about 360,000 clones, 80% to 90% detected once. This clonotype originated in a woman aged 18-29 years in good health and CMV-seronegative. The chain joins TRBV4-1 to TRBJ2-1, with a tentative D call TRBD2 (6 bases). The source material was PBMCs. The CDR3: CAGGARNSNEQFF. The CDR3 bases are TGCGCTGGCGGGGCAAGAAACAGCAATGAGCAGTTCTTC.